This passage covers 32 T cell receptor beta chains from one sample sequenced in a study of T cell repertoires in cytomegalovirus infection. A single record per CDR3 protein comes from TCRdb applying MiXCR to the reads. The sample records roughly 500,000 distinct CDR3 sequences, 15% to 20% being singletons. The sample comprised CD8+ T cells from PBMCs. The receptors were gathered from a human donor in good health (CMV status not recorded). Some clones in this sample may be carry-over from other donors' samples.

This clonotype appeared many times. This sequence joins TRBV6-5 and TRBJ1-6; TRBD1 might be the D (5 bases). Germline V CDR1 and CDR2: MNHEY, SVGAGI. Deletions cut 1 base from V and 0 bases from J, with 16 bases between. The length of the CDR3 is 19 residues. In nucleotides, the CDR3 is TGTGCCAGCAGTTACTGGGCCCCGGGACGGAGCTCCTATAATTCACCCCTCCACTTT. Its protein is CASSYWAPGRSSYNSPLHF.

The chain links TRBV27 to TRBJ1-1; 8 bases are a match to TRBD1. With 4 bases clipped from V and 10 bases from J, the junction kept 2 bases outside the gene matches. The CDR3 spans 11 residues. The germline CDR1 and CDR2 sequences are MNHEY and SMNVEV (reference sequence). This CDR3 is CASSSGGLAFF. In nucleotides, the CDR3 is TGTGCCAGCAGTTCAGGGGGCCTAGCTTTCTTT.

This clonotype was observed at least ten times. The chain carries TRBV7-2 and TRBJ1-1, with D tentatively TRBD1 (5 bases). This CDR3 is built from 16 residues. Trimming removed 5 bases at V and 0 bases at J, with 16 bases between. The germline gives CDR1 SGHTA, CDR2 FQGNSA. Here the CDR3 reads CASSQVPGRMNTEAFF. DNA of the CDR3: TGTGCCAGCAGCCAGGTGCCAGGGCGCATGAACACTGAAGCTTTCTTT.

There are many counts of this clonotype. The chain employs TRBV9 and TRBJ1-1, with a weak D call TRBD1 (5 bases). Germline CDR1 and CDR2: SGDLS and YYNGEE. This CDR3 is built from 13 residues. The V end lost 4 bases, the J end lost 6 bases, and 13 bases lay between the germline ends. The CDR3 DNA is TGTGCCAGCAGCACTGACAGCGACGCTGAAGCTTTCTTT. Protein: CASSTDSDAEAFF.

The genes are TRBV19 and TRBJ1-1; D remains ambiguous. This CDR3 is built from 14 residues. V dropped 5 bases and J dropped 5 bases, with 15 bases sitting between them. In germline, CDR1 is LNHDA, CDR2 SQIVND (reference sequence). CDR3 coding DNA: TGTGCCAGTAGTGACTTGGACGGCCCGACTGAAGCTTTCTTT. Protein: CASSDLDGPTEAFF.

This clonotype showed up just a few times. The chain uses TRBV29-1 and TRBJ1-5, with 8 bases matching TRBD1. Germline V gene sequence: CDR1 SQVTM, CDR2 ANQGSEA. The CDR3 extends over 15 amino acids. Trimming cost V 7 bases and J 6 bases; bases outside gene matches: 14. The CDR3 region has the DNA TGCAGCGAGCGACAGGGGTCGAAGTATAGTCAGCCCCAGCATTTT. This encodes CSERQGSKYSQPQHF.

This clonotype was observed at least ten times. CDR3 residues: CASRTTGTSGGASYNEQFF. CDR3 nucleotide sequence: TGTGCCAGCAGGACCACCGGGACTAGCGGGGGGGCTTCCTACAATGAGCAGTTCTTC. The rearrangement links TRBV6-5 to TRBJ2-1; TRBD2 agrees at 16 bases. The CDR3 sequence is 19 residues long. CDR1 is MNHEY and CDR2 is SVGAGI in the germline V gene. Losses at the gene ends were 6 bases for V and 1 base for J; bases not matched to a gene: 9.

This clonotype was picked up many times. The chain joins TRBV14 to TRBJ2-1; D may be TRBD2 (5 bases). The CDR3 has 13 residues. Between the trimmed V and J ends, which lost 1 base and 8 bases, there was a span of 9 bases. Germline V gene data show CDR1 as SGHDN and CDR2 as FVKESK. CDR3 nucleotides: TGTGCCAGCAGCCAAGTTCTAGCCGATGAGCAGTTCTTC. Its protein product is CASSQVLADEQFF.

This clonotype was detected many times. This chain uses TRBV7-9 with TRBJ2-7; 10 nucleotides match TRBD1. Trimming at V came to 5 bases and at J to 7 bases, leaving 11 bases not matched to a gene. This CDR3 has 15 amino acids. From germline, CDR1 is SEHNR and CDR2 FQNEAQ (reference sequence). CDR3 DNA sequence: TGTGCCAGCAGCCCTAGGACCGGGACAGGGGTTGAGCAGTACTTC. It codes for CASSPRTGTGVEQYF.

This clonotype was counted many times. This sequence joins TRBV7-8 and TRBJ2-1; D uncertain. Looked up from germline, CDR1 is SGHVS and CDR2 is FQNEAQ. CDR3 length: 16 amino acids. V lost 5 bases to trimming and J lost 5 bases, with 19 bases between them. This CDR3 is CASSLSPGRGNNEQFF. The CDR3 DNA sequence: TGTGCCAGCAGCCTTTCCCCGGGTCGAGGTAACAATGAGCAGTTCTTC.

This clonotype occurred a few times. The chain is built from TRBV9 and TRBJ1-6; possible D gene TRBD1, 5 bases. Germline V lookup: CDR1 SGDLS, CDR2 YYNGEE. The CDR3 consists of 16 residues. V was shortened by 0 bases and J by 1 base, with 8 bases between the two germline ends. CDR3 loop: CASSVEGNSYNSPLHF. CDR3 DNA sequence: TGTGCCAGCAGCGTAGAGGGGAATTCCTATAATTCACCCCTCCACTTT.

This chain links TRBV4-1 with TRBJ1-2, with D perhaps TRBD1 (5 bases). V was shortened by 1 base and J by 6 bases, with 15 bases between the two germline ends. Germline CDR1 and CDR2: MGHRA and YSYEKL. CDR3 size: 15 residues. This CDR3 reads CASSQARFGTDGYTF. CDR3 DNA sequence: TGCGCCAGCAGCCAAGCAAGGTTCGGGACGGATGGCTACACCTTC.

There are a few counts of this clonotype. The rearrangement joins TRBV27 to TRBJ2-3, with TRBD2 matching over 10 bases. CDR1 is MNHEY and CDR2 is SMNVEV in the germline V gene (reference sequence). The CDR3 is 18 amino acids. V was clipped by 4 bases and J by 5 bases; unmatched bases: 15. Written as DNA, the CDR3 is TGTGCCAGCAGTTCACGGGGCGAGCGGGAGGGGGTAGGAGATACGCAGTATTTT. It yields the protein CASSSRGEREGVGDTQYF.

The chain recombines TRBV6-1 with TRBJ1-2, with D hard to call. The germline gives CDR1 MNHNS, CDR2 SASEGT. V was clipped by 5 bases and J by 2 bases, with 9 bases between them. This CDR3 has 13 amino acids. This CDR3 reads CASSPQENYGYTF. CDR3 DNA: TGTGCCAGCAGTCCTCAAGAGAACTATGGCTACACCTTC.

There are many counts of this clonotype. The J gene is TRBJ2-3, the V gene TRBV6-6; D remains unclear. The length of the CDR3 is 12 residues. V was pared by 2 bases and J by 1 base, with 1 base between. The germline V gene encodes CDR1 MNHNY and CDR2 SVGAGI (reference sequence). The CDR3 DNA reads TGTGCCAGCAGTTACGGCACAGATACGCAGTATTTT. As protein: CASSYGTDTQYF.

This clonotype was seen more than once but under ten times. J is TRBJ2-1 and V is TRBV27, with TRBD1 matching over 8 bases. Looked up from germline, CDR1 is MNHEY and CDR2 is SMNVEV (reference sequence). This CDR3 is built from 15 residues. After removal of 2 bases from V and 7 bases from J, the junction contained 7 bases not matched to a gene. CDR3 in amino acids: CASSLIRQGANEQFF. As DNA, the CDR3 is TGTGCCAGCAGTTTAATACGGCAGGGGGCAAATGAGCAGTTCTTC.

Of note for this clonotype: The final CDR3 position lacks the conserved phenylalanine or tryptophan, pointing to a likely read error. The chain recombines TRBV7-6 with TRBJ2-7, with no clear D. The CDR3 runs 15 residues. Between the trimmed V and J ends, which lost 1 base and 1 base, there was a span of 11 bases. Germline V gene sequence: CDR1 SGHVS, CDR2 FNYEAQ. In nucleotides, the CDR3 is TGTGCCAGCAGCTTAGGAGTGGCAGGTTCCTACGAGCAGTACTTA. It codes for CASSLGVAGSYEQYL.

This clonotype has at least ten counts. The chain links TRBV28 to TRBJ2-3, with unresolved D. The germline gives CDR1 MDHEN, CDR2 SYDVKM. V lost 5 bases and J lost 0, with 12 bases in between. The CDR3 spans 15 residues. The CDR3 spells CASSPPVASTDTQYF. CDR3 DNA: TGTGCCAGCAGTCCCCCGGTGGCTAGCACAGATACGCAGTATTTT.

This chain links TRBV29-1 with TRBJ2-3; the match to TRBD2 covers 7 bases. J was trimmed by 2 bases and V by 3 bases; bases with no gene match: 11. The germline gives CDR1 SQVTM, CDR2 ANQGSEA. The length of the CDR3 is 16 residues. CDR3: CSVDSAFGGNTDTQYF. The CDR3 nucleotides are TGCAGCGTTGACTCGGCTTTCGGGGGGAACACAGATACGCAGTATTTT.

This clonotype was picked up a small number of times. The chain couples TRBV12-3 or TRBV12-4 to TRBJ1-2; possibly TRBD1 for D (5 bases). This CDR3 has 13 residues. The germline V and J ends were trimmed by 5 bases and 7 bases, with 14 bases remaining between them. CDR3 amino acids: CASSSAGLGGYTF. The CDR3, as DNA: TGTGCCAGCAGTAGCGCAGGGCTTGGTGGCTACACCTTC.

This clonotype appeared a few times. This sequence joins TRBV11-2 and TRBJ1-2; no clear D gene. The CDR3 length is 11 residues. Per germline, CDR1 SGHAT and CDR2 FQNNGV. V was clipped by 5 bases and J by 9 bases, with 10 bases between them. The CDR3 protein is CASSLLPRYTF. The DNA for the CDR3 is TGTGCCAGCAGCCTACTTCCGCGCTACACCTTC.

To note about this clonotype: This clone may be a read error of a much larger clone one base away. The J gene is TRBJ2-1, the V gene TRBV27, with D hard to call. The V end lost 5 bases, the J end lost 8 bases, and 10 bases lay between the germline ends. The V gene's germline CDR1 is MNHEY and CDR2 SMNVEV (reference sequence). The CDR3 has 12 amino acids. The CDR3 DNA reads TGTGCCAGCAGTAGAACTCTACATGAGCAGTTCTTC. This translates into CASSRTLHEQFF.

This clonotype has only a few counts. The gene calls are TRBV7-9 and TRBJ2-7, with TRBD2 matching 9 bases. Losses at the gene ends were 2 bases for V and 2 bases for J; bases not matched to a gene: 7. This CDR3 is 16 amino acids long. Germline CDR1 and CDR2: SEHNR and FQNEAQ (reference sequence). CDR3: CASSLLSGSSPYEQYF. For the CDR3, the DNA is TGTGCCAGCAGCTTACTTAGCGGGAGTTCCCCCTACGAGCAGTACTTC.

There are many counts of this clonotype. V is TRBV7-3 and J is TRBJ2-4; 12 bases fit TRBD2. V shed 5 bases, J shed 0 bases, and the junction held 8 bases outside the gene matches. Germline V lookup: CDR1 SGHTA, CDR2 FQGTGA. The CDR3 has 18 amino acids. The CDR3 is CASSDRLAGALAKNIQYF. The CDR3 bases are TGTGCCAGCAGCGACCGACTAGCGGGGGCCCTAGCCAAAAACATTCAGTACTTC.

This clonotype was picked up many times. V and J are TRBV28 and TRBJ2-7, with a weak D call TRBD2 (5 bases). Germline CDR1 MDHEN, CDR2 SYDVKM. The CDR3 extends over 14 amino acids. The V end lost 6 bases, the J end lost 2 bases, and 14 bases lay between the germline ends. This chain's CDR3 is CASSPGILTYEQYF. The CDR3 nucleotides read TGTGCCAGCAGCCCCGGGATTCTAACCTACGAGCAGTACTTC.

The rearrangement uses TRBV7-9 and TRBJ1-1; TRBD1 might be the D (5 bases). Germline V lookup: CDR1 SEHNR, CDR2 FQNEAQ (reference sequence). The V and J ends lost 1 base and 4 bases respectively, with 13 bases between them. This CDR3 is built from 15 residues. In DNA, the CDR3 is TGTGCCAGCAGCTTAGGGCACGGGGGAGGCACTGAAGCTTTCTTT. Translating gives CASSLGHGGGTEAFF.

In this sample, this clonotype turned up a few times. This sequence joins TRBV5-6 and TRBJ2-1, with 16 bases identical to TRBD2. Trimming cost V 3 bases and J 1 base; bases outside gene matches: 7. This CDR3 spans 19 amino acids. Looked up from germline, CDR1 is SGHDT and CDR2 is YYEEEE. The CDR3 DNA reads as TGTGCCAGCAGCTCCGGGACTAGCGGGAGGGGACTGTCCTACAATGAGCAGTTCTTC. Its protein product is CASSSGTSGRGLSYNEQFF.

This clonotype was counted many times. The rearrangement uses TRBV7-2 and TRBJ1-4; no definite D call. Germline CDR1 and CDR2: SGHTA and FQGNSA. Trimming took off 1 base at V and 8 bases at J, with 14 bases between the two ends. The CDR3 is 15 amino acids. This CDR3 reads CASSLDGIRLEKLFF. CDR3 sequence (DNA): TGTGCCAGCAGCTTAGACGGGATCAGGCTGGAAAAACTGTTTTTT.

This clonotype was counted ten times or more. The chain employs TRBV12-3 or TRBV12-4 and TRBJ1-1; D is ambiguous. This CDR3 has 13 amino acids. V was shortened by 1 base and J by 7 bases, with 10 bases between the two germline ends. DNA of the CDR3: TGTGCCAGCAGTTTAGGAGTGGACGGTGAAGCTTTCTTT. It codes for CASSLGVDGEAFF.

DNA for the CDR3: TGTGCCAGCAGCCGGACCCAAACCCCGGGCCCAGAAAGAGACGAGCAGTACTTC. As protein: CASSRTQTPGPERDEQYF. J is TRBJ2-7 and V is TRBV7-3; D gene unclear. The CDR3 has 18 residues. V lost 5 bases to trimming and J lost 5 bases, with 28 bases between them. Per the germline V gene, CDR1 is SGHTA and CDR2 is FQGTGA.

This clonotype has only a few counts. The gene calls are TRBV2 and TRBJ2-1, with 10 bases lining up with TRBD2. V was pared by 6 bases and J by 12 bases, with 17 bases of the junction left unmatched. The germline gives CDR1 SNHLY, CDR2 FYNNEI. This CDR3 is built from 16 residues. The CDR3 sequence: CASSPATSGGARMQFF. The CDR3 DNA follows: TGTGCCAGCAGCCCCGCGACCAGCGGGGGGGCACGGATGCAGTTCTTC.

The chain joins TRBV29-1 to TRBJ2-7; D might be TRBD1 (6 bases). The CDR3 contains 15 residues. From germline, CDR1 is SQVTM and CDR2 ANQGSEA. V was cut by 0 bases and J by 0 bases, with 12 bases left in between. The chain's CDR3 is CSVEDGTWSSYEQYF. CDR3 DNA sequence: TGCAGCGTTGAAGACGGGACATGGAGCTCCTACGAGCAGTACTTC.